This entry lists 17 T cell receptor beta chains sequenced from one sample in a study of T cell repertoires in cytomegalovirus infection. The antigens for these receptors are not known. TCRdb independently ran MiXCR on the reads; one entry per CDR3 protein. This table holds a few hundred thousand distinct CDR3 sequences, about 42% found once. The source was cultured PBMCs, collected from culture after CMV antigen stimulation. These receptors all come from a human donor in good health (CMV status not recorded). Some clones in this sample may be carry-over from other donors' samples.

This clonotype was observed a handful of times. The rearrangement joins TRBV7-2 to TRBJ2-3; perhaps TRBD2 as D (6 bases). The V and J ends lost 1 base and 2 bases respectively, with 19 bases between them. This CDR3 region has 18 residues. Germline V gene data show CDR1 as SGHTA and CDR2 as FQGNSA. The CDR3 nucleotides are TGTGCCAGCAGCTTAGTTCCGGGACTCCCAATCTTCACAGATACGCAGTATTTT. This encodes CASSLVPGLPIFTDTQYF.

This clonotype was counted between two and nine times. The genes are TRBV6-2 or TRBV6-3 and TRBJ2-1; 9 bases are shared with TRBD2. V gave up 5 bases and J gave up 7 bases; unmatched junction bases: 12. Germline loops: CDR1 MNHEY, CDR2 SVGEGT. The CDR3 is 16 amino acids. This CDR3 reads CASSPPGAGGLNEQFF. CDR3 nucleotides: TGTGCCAGCAGTCCCCCCGGGGCGGGGGGGCTTAATGAGCAGTTCTTC.

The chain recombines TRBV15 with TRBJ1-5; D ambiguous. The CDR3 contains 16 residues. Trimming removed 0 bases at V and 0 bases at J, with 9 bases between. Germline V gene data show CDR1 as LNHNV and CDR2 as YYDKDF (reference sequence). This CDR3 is CATSRDRGYSNQPQHF. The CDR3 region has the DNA TGTGCCACCAGCAGAGATCGTGGGTATAGCAATCAGCCCCAGCATTTT.

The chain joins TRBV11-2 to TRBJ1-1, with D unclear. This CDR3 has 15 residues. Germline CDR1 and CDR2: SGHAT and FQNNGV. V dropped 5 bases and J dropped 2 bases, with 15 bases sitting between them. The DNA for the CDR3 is TGTGCCAGCAGCCCCCCGTTCCGAGAAAACACTGAAGCTTTCTTT. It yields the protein CASSPPFRENTEAFF.

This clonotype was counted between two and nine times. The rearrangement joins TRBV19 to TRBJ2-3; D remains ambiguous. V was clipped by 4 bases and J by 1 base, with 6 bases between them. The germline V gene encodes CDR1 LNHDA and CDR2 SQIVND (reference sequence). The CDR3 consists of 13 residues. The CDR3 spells CASSNSRTDTQYF. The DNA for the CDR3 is TGTGCCAGTAGTAATTCCCGCACAGATACGCAGTATTTT.

CDR3 nucleotide sequence: TGTGCCAGCAGCTTGGGGGGTCTAGCGGGGAAATACGAGCAGTACTTC. It specifies CASSLGGLAGKYEQYF. The chain uses TRBV5-4 and TRBJ2-7; 9 bases fit TRBD2. V was pared by 0 bases and J by 4 bases, with 8 bases of the junction left unmatched. The CDR3 extends over 16 amino acids. The V gene's germline CDR1 is SGHNT and CDR2 YYREEE (reference sequence).

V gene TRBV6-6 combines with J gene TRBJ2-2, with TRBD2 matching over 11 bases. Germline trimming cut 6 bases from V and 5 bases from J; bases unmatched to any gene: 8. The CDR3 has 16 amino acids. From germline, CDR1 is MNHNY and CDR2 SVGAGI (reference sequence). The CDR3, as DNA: TGTGCCAGCAGAATACTAGCGGGAGCTAGGACCGGGGAGCTGTTTTTT. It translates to CASRILAGARTGELFF.

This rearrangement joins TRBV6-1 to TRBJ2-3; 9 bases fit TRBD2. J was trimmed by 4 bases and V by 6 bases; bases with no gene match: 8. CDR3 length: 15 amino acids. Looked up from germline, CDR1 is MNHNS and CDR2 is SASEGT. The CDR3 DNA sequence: TGTGCCAGCAGATGGCGGGAGGGAAGGGCAGATACGCAGTATTTT. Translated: CASRWREGRADTQYF.

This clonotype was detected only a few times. In DNA, the CDR3 is TGTGCCAGCAGCTTACTAGGGGTTGACTATGGCTACACCTTC. This encodes CASSLLGVDYGYTF. V usage is TRBV7-2 and J usage is TRBJ1-2; a possible D gene is TRBD1 (5 bases). The V end lost 2 bases, the J end lost 3 bases, and 10 bases lay between the germline ends. The germline V gene has CDR1 SGHTA and CDR2 FQGNSA. The CDR3 consists of 14 residues.

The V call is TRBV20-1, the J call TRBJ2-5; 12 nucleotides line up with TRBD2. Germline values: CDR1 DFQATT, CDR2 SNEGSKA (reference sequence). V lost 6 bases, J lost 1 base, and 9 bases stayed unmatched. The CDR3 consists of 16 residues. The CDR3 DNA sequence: TGCAGTGCCCAAGATCAGGGACTAGCGGGCCAAGAGACCCAGTACTTC. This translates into CSAQDQGLAGQETQYF.

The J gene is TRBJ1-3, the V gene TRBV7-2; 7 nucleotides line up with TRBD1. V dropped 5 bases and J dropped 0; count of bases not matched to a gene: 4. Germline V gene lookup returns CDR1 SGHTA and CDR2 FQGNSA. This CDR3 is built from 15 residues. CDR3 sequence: CASSRQGNSGNTIYF. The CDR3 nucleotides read TGTGCCAGCAGCAGACAGGGTAACTCTGGAAACACCATATATTTT.

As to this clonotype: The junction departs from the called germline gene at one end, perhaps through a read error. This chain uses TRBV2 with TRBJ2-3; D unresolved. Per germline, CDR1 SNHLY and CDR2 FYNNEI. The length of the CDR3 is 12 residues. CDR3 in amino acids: CSSSPGPNTQYF. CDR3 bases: TGTTCCAGCAGCCCGGGCCCGAATACGCAGTATTTT.

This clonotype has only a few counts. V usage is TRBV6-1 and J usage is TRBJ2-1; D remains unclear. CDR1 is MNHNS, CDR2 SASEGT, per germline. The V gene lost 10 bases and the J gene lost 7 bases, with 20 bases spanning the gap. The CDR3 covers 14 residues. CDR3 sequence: CATSTRRQINEQFF. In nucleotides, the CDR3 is TGTGCCACTTCCACGCGGCGGCAAATAAATGAGCAGTTCTTC.

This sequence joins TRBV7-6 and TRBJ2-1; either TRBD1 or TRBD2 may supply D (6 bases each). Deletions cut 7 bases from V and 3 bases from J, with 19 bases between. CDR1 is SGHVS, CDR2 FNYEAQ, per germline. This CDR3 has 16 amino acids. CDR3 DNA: TGTGCCAGCACCCCCGGGCGGGACACCTACTACAATGAGCAGTTCTTC. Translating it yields CASTPGRDTYYNEQFF.

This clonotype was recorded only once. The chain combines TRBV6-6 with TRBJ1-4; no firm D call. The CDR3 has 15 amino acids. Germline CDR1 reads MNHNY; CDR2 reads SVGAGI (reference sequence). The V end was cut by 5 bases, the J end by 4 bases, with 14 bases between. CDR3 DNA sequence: TGTGCCAGCAGTGTTCGGATGGACTTTAATGAAAAACTGTTTTTT. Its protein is CASSVRMDFNEKLFF.

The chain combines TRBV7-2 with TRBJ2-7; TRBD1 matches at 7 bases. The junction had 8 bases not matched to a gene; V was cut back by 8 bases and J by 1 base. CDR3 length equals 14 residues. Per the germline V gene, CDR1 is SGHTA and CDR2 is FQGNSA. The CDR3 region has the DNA TGTGCCAGCGGGGGACAGCTTTCATCCTACGAGCAGTACTTC. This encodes CASGGQLSSYEQYF.

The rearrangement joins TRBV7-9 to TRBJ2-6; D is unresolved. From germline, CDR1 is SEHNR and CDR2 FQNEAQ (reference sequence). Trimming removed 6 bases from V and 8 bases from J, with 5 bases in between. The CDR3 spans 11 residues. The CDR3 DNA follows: TGTGCCAGCAGGGCGTCCAACGTCCTGACTTTC. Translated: CASRASNVLTF.